A single sample gave rise to the 7 T cell receptor beta chains below, sequenced in a study of T cell responses to AZD1222 COVID-19 vaccine. Method: immunoSEQ multiplex PCR; TCRdb's copy keeps in-frame clones and lacks some. The data show about 190,000 clones, with roughly nine tenths seen just once and 6.9% held by the top ten. The material sequenced was peripheral blood, taken on day 0 of AZD1222 vaccination. The source of these receptors is an adult in good health.

The chain couples TRBV4-2 to TRBJ1-6, with D possibly TRBD1 on 5 matching bases. Germline lookup yields CDR1 LGHNA and CDR2 YNFKEQ. Trimming shortened V by 1 base and J by 8 bases, and 18 bases separated the two germline ends. The CDR3 has 17 residues. DNA of the CDR3: TGTGCCAGCAGCCAAGGACCGGTGGCCGGGGGGGATTCACCCCTCCACTTT. Encoded protein: CASSQGPVAGGDSPLHF.

The rearrangement links TRBV4-1 to TRBJ2-7; perhaps TRBD2 as D (5 bases). The V gene lost 2 bases and the J gene lost 4 bases, with 12 bases spanning the gap. This CDR3 has 14 amino acids. Germline CDR1 is MGHRA and CDR2 is YSYEKL. The DNA of the CDR3 is TGCGCCAGCAGCCAATCGGAGGTAGGGTACGAGCAGTACTTC. This gives the protein CASSQSEVGYEQYF.

V usage is TRBV7-2 and J usage is TRBJ1-5; D remains ambiguous. V lost 1 base and J 3 bases, leaving 7 bases between the germline ends. CDR1 and CDR2 (germline): SGHTA, FQGNSA. The CDR3 runs to 14 residues. The CDR3 bases are TGTGCCAGCAGCTTAGATTGGTCCAATCAGCCCCAGCATTTT. Its translation: CASSLDWSNQPQHF. The variable domain in full, completed from reference TRBV7-2 and TRBJ1-5, reads GAGVSQSPSNKVTEKGKDVELRCDPISGHTALYWYRQSLGQGLEFLIYFQGNSAPDKSGLPSDRFSAERTGGSVSTLTIQRTQQEDSAVYLCASSLDWSNQPQHFGDGTRLSIL.

The V and J genes are TRBV12-5 and TRBJ2-6; 12 nucleotides line up with TRBD1. This CDR3 comprises 20 residues. V shed 3 bases and J 3 bases; nucleotides not matched to a gene: 12. Germline V gene sequence: CDR1 LGHNT, CDR2 FRNRAP. The CDR3 protein is CASGFQSGGQGAYGANVLTF. For the CDR3, the DNA is TGTGCTAGTGGTTTTCAAAGTGGGGGACAGGGGGCTTATGGGGCCAACGTCCTGACTTTC.

This clone has only a few counts. This sequence joins TRBV29-1 and TRBJ2-3; 7 nucleotides line up with TRBD2. The germline V gene encodes CDR1 SQVTM and CDR2 ANQGSEA. The CDR3 is 15 amino acids. V shed 6 bases and J 4 bases; nucleotides not matched to a gene: 13. DNA for the CDR3: TGCAGCGTAGACGGGGGGAACCTACGTTCAGATACGCAGTATTTT. Translated: CSVDGGNLRSDTQYF.

This chain joins TRBV6-1 and TRBJ1-5; 10 bases map to TRBD1. The CDR3 has 16 residues. V lost 3 bases, J lost 5 bases, and 7 bases stayed unmatched. The germline V gene encodes CDR1 MNHNS and CDR2 SASEGT. CDR3 DNA sequence: TGTGCCAGCAGTGAGTGGACAGGGGGGGCGGATCAGCCCCAGCATTTT. Translating gives CASSEWTGGADQPQHF.

The DNA for the CDR3 is TGTGCCAGCTCAGCTACAGAATTTGGAAACACCATATATTTT. Its protein product is CASSATEFGNTIYF. This chain connects TRBV18 to TRBJ1-3, with D uncertain. CDR1 KGHSH and CDR2 LQKENI come from the germline V gene. Trimming removed 5 bases at V and 3 bases at J, with 11 bases between. The CDR3 length is 14 residues.